One and the same sample provided the 22 T cell receptor beta chains below, sequenced in a study of blood T cell repertoires in COVID-19. Here immunoSEQ multiplex PCR was the method, and the copy in TCRdb shows in-frame clones only, minus some. The sample shows more than 300,000 clones, approximately 90% of them seen only once. The specimen was PBMCs or T cells enriched from blood (not recorded which). These TCRs come from a woman under 30 who had recovered from COVID-19.

The V call is TRBV6-5, the J call TRBJ2-5, with D possibly TRBD2 on 6 matching bases. The CDR3 sequence is 15 residues long. Germline loops: CDR1 MNHEY, CDR2 SVGAGI. Trimming left V 1 base short and J 5 bases short, with 14 bases between. The CDR3 here is CASSYYRLGSETQYF. In nucleotides, the CDR3 is TGTGCCAGCAGTTACTATCGACTAGGTTCGGAGACCCAGTACTTC.

The chain carries TRBV5-1 and TRBJ1-1, with 8 bases aligning to TRBD1. The J segment lost 1 base and the V segment lost 4 bases, leaving 3 bases of the junction unmatched. The CDR3 is 14 amino acids. Germline values: CDR1 SGHRS, CDR2 YFSETQ. The CDR3 protein is CASSGGTGNTEAFF. The CDR3 DNA reads TGCGCCAGCAGCGGCGGGACAGGGAACACTGAAGCTTTCTTT.

This sequence joins TRBV5-4 and TRBJ2-1; a possible D gene is TRBD1 (7 bases). CDR3 length: 16 residues. Trimming left V 2 bases short and J 4 bases short, with 16 bases between. Germline CDR1 reads SGHNT; CDR2 reads YYREEE (reference sequence). The CDR3: CASSFGRQGGYNEQFF. The CDR3 coding sequence is TGTGCCAGCAGCTTCGGGCGGCAGGGGGGTTACAATGAGCAGTTCTTC.

This chain uses TRBV27 with TRBJ1-6, with D perhaps TRBD1 (5 bases). This CDR3 region has 16 residues. Trimming removed 4 bases at V and 8 bases at J, with 18 bases between. Germline loops: CDR1 MNHEY, CDR2 SMNVEV (reference sequence). In DNA, the CDR3 is TGTGCCAGCAGTTCCCTACAATTAGGGGATGATTCACCCCTCCACTTT. Its translation: CASSSLQLGDDSPLHF.

This rearrangement joins TRBV5-1 to TRBJ2-7; TRBD2 matches at 10 bases. Germline values: CDR1 SGHRS, CDR2 YFSETQ. The CDR3 totals 16 residues. The V gene end was trimmed by 3 bases and the J gene end by 2 bases; junction bases not matched to a gene: 8. The chain's CDR3 is CASSSTPSGGPYEQYF. The CDR3 nucleotides are TGCGCCAGCAGCTCAACTCCTAGCGGGGGCCCCTACGAGCAGTACTTC.

J is TRBJ1-1 and V is TRBV11-1; weak D call: TRBD1 (6 bases). The germline V gene encodes CDR1 SGHAT and CDR2 FQDESV (reference sequence). This CDR3 comprises 15 residues. V lost 5 bases and J lost 0, with 13 bases in between. CDR3 residues: CASSPGQFMNTEAFF. CDR3 nucleotide sequence: TGTGCCAGCAGCCCCGGACAGTTTATGAACACTGAAGCTTTCTTT.

This chain connects TRBV30 to TRBJ2-4, with TRBD2 matching over 8 bases. The CDR3 has 15 amino acids. The junction had 11 bases not matched to a gene; V was cut back by 5 bases and J by 5 bases. Per germline, CDR1 GTSNPN and CDR2 SVGIG (reference sequence). CDR3 nucleotide sequence: TGTGCCTGGTCAAGAAACGGGGGGGCCCAAAACATTCAGTACTTC. Translation: CAWSRNGGAQNIQYF.

The chain carries TRBV28 and TRBJ1-3, with 9 positions matching TRBD1. Germline CDR1 is MDHEN and CDR2 is SYDVKM. With 6 bases clipped from V and 4 bases from J, the junction kept 13 bases outside the gene matches. CDR3 length equals 17 residues. As DNA, the CDR3 is TGTGCCAGCAGCACCGGCCCGGGACAGGGAAGGGGAAACACCATATATTTT. Translated, it gives CASSTGPGQGRGNTIYF.

The chain couples TRBV5-1 to TRBJ1-1; D possibly corresponds to TRBD1 (6 bases). Trimming cost V 4 bases and J 1 base, with 14 bases left between them. CDR1 and CDR2 (germline): SGHRS, YFSETQ. The CDR3 has 15 residues. The chain's CDR3 is CASSGSGGPNTEAFF. As DNA, the CDR3 is TGCGCCAGCAGCGGATCTGGGGGCCCGAACACTGAAGCTTTCTTT.

This rearrangement joins TRBV7-9 to TRBJ1-1; TRBD1 aligns across 9 bases. Looked up from germline, CDR1 is SEHNR and CDR2 is FQNEAQ (reference sequence). This CDR3 has 15 residues. The V segment lost 6 bases and the J segment 0 bases; nucleotides outside the gene matches: 5. The CDR3 region is CASREGQGLNTEAFF. The CDR3 DNA reads TGTGCCAGCAGGGAAGGACAGGGGTTGAACACTGAAGCTTTCTTT.

Notes on this clone: Other DNA sequences of this sample code for an identical CDR3. The rearrangement links TRBV7-9 to TRBJ1-4; 10 nucleotides line up with TRBD1. V lost 5 bases and J lost 5; bases outside the gene matches: 5. Germline loops: CDR1 SEHNR, CDR2 FQNEAQ (reference sequence). The CDR3 contains 15 residues. In DNA form, the CDR3 reads TGTGCCAGCAGCCCTCGGACAGGGGGAAATGAAAAACTGTTTTTT. This translates into CASSPRTGGNEKLFF.

This rearrangement joins TRBV7-9 to TRBJ2-5; D may be TRBD2 (5 bases). This CDR3 region has 15 residues. V lost 1 base to trimming and J lost 2 bases, with 11 bases between them. Germline-derived CDR1 and CDR2 are SEHNR and FQNEAQ (reference sequence). The CDR3 region is CASSLGGAGQETQYF. CDR3 bases: TGTGCCAGCAGCTTAGGTGGTGCGGGTCAAGAGACCCAGTACTTC.

This clone was detected only once. The rearrangement links TRBV4-2 to TRBJ1-2; D remains ambiguous. The CDR3 covers 13 residues. CDR1 and CDR2 from the germline V gene are LGHNA and YNFKEQ. V was cut by 4 bases and J by 1 base, with 7 bases left in between. In DNA, the CDR3 is TGTGCCAGCAGCCTAGACCGTAACTATGGCTACACCTTC. It specifies CASSLDRNYGYTF.

The CDR3 sequence is CASVGTSGGPSSYEQYF. The DNA for the CDR3 is TGTGCTAGTGTCGGGACTAGCGGGGGCCCCAGCTCCTACGAGCAGTACTTC. The chain carries TRBV12-5 and TRBJ2-7; 14 bases align to TRBD2. Per germline, CDR1 LGHNT and CDR2 FRNRAP. This CDR3 contains 17 residues. V shed 7 bases and J 0 bases; nucleotides not matched to a gene: 8.

A few counts support this clone. The chain recombines TRBV7-6 with TRBJ2-4, with D unclear. Germline V lookup: CDR1 SGHVS, CDR2 FNYEAQ. V lost 0 bases and J lost 6, with 15 bases in between. The CDR3 covers 16 residues. In DNA, the CDR3 is TGTGCCAGCAGCTTAGCGGCAGACACGGCCGGAAACATTCAGTACTTC. It is translated as CASSLAADTAGNIQYF. The entire variable domain, with the rest obtained from reference TRBV7-6 and TRBJ2-4, is as follows: GAGVSQSPRYKVTKRGQDVALRCDPISGHVSLYWYRQALGQGPEFLTYFNYEAQQDKSGLPNDRFSAERPEGSISTLTIQRTEQRDSAMYRCASSLAADTAGNIQYFGAGTRLSVL.

The rearrangement links TRBV9 to TRBJ1-1, with D perhaps matching TRBD1 (5 bases). V lost 4 bases to trimming and J lost 3 bases, with 16 bases between them. The CDR3 runs to 15 residues. Germline V gives CDR1 SGDLS, CDR2 YYNGEE. The CDR3 region is CASSLTGGGDTEAFF. DNA for the CDR3: TGTGCCAGCAGCCTTACTGGGGGAGGGGACACTGAAGCTTTCTTT.

This chain connects TRBV30 to TRBJ1-3; TRBD1 is a possible D gene (6 bases). V was clipped by 5 bases and J by 1 base, with 15 bases between them. Germline V gene lookup returns CDR1 GTSNPN and CDR2 SVGIG (reference sequence). The length of the CDR3 is 15 residues. CDR3 protein: CAWGRGTSSGNTIYF. DNA of the CDR3: TGTGCCTGGGGTAGAGGGACATCTTCTGGAAACACCATATATTTT.

The V gene is TRBV19, the J gene TRBJ2-7; possibly TRBD2 for D (6 bases). The germline V gene encodes CDR1 LNHDA and CDR2 SQIVND (reference sequence). V lost 4 bases and J 1 base, leaving 14 bases between the germline ends. This CDR3 has 15 amino acids. CDR3 sequence reads: CASSTTSSVSYEQYF. DNA of the CDR3: TGTGCCAGTAGTACGACTAGTTCCGTTTCCTACGAGCAGTACTTC.

This clone was found once. The chain joins TRBV4-1 to TRBJ2-1; D not certain. Germline loops: CDR1 MGHRA, CDR2 YSYEKL. The CDR3 has 13 residues. V was clipped by 0 bases and J by 10 bases, with 10 bases between them. The CDR3 protein is CASSQEQVWEQFF. In nucleotides, the CDR3 is TGCGCCAGCAGCCAAGAACAAGTCTGGGAGCAGTTCTTC.

This rearrangement joins TRBV28 to TRBJ1-1; D not certain. The V gene's germline CDR1 is MDHEN and CDR2 SYDVKM. The CDR3 extends over 12 amino acids. The V end was cut by 6 bases, the J end by 7 bases, with 12 bases between. This chain's CDR3 is CASSPGVYEAFF. The CDR3 DNA is TGTGCCAGCAGCCCCGGGGTGTATGAAGCTTTCTTT.

The V gene is TRBV7-6, the J gene TRBJ2-2, with 8 bases aligning to TRBD1. The CDR3 has 15 amino acids. The J segment lost 5 bases and the V segment lost 5 bases, leaving 7 bases of the junction unmatched. Germline V gene data show CDR1 as SGHVS and CDR2 as FNYEAQ. CDR3 region: CASSHGTGYTGELFF. DNA of the CDR3: TGTGCCAGCAGCCATGGGACAGGATATACCGGGGAGCTGTTTTTT.

The V gene is TRBV18, the J gene TRBJ1-5; 7 positions match TRBD1. V was clipped by 3 bases and J by 7 bases; unmatched bases: 12. Germline CDR1 KGHSH, CDR2 LQKENI. The CDR3 has 16 residues. The CDR3 nucleotides read TGTGCCAGCTCACCGGGAACAGGGGCGGTGGAACAGCCCCAGCATTTT. It yields the protein CASSPGTGAVEQPQHF.